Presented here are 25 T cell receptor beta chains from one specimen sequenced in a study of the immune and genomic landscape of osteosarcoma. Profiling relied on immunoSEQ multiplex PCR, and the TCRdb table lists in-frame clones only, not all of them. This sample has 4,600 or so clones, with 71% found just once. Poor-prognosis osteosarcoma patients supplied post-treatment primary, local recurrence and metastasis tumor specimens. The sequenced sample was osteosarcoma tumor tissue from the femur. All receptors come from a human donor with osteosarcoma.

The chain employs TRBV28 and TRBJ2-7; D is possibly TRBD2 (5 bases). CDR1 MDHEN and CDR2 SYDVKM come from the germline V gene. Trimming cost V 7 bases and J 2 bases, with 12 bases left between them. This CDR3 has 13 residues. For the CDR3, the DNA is TGTGCCAGCACCCCGCGGGCAGCCTACGAGCAGTACTTC. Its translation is CASTPRAAYEQYF. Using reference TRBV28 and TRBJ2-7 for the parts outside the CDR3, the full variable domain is DVKVTQSSRYLVKRTGEKVFLECVQDMDHENMFWYRQDPGLGLRLIYFSYDVKMKEKGDIPEGYSVSREKKERFSLILESASTNQTSMYLCASTPRAAYEQYFGPGTRLTVT.

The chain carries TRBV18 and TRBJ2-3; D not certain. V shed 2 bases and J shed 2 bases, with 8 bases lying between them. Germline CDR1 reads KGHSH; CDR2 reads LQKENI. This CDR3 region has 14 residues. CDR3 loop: CASSPGQYTDTQYF. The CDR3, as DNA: TGTGCCAGCTCACCAGGGCAGTACACAGATACGCAGTATTTT.

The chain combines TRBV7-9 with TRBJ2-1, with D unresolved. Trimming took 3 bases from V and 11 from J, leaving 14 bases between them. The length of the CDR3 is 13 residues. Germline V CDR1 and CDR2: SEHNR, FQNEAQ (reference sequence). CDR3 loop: CASSFLGVRKQFF. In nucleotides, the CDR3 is TGTGCCAGCAGCTTCCTTGGAGTAAGGAAGCAGTTCTTC.

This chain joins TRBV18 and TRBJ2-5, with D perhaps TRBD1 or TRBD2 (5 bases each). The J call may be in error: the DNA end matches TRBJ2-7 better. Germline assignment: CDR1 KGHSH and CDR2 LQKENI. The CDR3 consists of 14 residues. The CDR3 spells CASSGDDTSYEQYF. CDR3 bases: TGTGCCAGCTCCGGGGACGACACATCCTACGAGCAGTACTTC.

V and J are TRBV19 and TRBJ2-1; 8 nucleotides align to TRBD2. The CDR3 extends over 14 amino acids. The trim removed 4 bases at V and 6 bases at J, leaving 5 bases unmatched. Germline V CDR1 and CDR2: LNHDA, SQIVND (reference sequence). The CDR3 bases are TGTGCCAGTAGTAAATCGGGAGGGACCAATGAGCAGTTCTTC. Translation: CASSKSGGTNEQFF.

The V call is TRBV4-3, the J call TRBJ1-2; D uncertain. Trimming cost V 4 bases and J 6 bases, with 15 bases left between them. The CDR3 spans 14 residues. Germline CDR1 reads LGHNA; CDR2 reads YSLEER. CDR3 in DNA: TGCGCCAGCAGCCCCTTTCGGGCCTCGGATGGCTACACCTTC. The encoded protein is CASSPFRASDGYTF.

CDR3 sequence: CASSEGTAITDTQYF. The CDR3 coding sequence is TGTGCCAGCAGTGAAGGGACAGCGATTACAGATACGCAGTATTTT. J is TRBJ2-3 and V is TRBV6-1; TRBD1 is a possible D gene (6 bases). V was pared by 1 base and J by 3 bases, with 11 bases between. Germline V gives CDR1 MNHNS, CDR2 SASEGT. This CDR3 has 15 amino acids.

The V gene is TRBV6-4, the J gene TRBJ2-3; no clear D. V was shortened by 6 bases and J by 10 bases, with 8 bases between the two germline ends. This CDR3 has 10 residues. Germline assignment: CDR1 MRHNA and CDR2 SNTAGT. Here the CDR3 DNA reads TGTGCCAGCAGCGCCTCTCCGCAGTATTTT. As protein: CASSASPQYF.

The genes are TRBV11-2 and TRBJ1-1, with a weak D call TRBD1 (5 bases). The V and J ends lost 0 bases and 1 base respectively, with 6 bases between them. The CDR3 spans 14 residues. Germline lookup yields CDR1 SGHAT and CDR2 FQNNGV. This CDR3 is CASSLERGNTEAFF. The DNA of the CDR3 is TGTGCCAGCAGCTTAGAGAGGGGGAACACTGAAGCTTTCTTT. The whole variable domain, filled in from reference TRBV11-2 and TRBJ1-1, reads EAGVAQSPRYKIIEKRQSVAFWCNPISGHATLYWYQQILGQGPKLLIQFQNNGVVDDSQLPKDRFSAERLKGVDSTLKIQPAKLEDSAVYLCASSLERGNTEAFFGQGTRLTVV.

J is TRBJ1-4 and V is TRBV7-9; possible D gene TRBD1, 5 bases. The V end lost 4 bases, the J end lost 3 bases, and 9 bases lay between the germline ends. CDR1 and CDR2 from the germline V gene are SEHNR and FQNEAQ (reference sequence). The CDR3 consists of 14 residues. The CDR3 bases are TGTGCCAGCAGCTCGCAGGGCGCTAATGAAAAACTGTTTTTT. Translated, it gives CASSSQGANEKLFF.

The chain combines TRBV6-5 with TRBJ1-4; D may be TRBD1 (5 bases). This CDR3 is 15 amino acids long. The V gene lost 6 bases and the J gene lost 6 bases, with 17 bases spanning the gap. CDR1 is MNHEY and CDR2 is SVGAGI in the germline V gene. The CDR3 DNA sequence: TGTGCCAGCAGCCCCTCTGGGGGTAAGGATGAAAAACTGTTTTTT. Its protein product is CASSPSGGKDEKLFF.

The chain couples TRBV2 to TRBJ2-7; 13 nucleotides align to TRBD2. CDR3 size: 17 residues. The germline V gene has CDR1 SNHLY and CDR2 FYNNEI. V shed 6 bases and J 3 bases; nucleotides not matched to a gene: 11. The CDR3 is CASSRGTSGISRYEQYF. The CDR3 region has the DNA TGTGCCAGCAGCCGCGGGACTAGCGGGATCTCACGCTACGAGCAGTACTTC.

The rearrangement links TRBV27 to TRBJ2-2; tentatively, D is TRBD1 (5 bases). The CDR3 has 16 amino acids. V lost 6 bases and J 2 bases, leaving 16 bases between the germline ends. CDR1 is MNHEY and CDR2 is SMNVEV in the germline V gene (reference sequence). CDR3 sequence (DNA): TGTGCCAGCAGCTTAGCCCCGACAGCAAACACCGGGGAGCTGTTTTTT. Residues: CASSLAPTANTGELFF.

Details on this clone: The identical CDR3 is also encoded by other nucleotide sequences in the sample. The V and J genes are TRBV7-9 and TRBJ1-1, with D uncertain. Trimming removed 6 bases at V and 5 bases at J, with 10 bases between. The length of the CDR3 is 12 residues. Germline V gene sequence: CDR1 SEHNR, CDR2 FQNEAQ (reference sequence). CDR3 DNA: TGTGCCAGCAGTTTCAGTGGGACTGAAGCTTTCTTT. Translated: CASSFSGTEAFF.

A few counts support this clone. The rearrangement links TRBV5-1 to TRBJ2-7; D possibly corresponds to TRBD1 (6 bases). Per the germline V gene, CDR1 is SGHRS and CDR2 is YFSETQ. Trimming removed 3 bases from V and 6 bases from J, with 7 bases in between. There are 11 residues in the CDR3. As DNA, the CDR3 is TGCGCCAGCAGCTGGGGGCCCGAGCAGTACTTC. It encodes CASSWGPEQYF.

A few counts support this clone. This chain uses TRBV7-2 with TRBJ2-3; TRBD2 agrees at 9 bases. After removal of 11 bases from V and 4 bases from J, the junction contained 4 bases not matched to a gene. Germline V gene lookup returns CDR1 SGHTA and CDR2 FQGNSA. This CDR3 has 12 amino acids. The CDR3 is CAGGTSPDTQYF. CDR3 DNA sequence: TGTGCCGGCGGGACTAGCCCAGATACGCAGTATTTT.

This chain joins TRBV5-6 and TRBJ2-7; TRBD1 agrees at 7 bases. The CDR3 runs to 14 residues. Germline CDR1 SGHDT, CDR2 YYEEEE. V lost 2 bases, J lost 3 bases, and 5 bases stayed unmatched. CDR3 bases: TGTGCCAGCAGCTTCTTGAACAGGGGCTACGAGCAGTACTTC. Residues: CASSFLNRGYEQYF.

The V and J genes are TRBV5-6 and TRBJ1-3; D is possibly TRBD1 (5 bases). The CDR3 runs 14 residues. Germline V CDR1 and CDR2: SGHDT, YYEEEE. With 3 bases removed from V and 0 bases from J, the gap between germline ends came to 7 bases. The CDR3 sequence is CASSWGDSGNTIYF. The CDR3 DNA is TGTGCCAGCAGCTGGGGGGACTCTGGAAACACCATATATTTT.

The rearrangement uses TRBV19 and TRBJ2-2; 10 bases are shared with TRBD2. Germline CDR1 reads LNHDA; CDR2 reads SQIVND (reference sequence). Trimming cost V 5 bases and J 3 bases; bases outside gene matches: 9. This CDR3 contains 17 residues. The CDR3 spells CASSSKREGRDTGELFF. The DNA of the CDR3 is TGTGCCAGTAGTTCGAAGCGGGAGGGCCGGGACACCGGGGAGCTGTTTTTT.

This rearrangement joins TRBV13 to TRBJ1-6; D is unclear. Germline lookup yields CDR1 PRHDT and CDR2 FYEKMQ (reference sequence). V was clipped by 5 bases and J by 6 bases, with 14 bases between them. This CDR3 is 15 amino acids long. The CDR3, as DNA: TGTGCCAGCAGCATTTATCAGGAGATTAATTCACCCCTCCACTTT. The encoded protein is CASSIYQEINSPLHF. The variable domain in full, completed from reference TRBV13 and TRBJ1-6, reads AAGVIQSPRHLIKEKRETATLKCYPIPRHDTVYWYQQGPGQDPQFLISFYEKMQSDKGSIPDRFSAQQFSDYHSELNMSSLELGDSALYFCASSIYQEINSPLHFGNGTRLTVT.

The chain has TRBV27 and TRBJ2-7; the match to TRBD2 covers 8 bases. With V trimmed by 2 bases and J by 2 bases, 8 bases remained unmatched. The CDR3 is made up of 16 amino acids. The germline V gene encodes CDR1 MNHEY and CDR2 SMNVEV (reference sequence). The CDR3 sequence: CASSLPRSGIAYEQYF. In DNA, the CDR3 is TGTGCCAGCAGTTTACCCCGTAGCGGGATAGCCTACGAGCAGTACTTC.

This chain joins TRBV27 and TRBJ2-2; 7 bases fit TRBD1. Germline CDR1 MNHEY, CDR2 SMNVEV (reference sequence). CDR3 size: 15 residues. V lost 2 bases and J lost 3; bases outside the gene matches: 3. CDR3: CASSLGRGYTGELFF. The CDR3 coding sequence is TGTGCCAGCAGTTTAGGCAGGGGGTACACCGGGGAGCTGTTTTTT.

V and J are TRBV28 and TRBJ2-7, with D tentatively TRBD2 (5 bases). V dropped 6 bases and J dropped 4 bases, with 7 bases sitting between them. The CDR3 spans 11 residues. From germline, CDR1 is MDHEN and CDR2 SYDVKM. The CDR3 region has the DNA TGTGCCAGCAGCCGGGGTTACGAGCAGTACTTC. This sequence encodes CASSRGYEQYF.

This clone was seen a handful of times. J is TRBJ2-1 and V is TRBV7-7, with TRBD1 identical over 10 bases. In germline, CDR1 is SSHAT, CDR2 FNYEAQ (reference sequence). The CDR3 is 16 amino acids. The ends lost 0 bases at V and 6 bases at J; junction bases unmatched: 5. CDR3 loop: CASSLASGQGINEQFF. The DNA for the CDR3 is TGTGCCAGCAGCTTAGCATCGGGACAGGGGATCAATGAGCAGTTCTTC.

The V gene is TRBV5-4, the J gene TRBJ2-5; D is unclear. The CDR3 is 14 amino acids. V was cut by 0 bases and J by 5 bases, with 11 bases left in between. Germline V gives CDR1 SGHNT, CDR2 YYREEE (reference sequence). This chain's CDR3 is CASSLETEAETQYF. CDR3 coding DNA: TGTGCCAGCAGCTTGGAGACGGAAGCGGAGACCCAGTACTTC. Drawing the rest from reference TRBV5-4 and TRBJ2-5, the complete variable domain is ETGVTQSPTHLIKTRGQQVTLRCSSQSGHNTVSWYQQALGQGPQFIFQYYREEENGRGNFPPRFSGLQFPNYSSELNVNALELDDSALYLCASSLETEAETQYFGPGTRLLVL.